Each of the 21 T cell receptor beta chains below was sequenced from the same sample in a study of blood T cell repertoires in COVID-19. Libraries were prepared by immunoSEQ multiplex PCR; TCRdb keeps only in-frame clonotypes and omits some of them. The table shows tens of thousands of clones, with 79% occurring only once. Sequencing was done on a sample of peripheral blood. These receptor sequences come from a human donor in a cohort sampled during active COVID-19.

The chain is built from TRBV7-3 and TRBJ2-2; tentative D call: TRBD2 (6 bases). Looked up from germline, CDR1 is SGHTA and CDR2 is FQGTGA. The CDR3 runs 14 residues. V dropped 3 bases and J dropped 7 bases, with 12 bases sitting between them. The CDR3 is CASSLRRGNGELFF. CDR3 bases: TGTGCCAGCAGCTTGAGGCGCGGGAACGGGGAGCTGTTTTTT.

V gene TRBV14 combines with J gene TRBJ1-2, with D perhaps matching TRBD1 (5 bases). The CDR3 is made up of 14 amino acids. With 1 base removed from V and 8 bases from J, the gap between germline ends came to 14 bases. Per the germline V gene, CDR1 is SGHDN and CDR2 is FVKESK. In DNA form, the CDR3 reads TGTGCCAGCAGCCAAGCCTGGGGCGGTACCGGCTACACCTTC. Protein product: CASSQAWGGTGYTF.

The rearrangement links TRBV7-8 to TRBJ2-1, with TRBD1 as a possible D gene (6 bases). Germline assignment: CDR1 SGHVS and CDR2 FQNEAQ. This CDR3 spans 15 amino acids. V lost 10 bases, J lost 2 bases, and 18 bases lay in between. The CDR3 loop is CATSTRTATYNEQFF. For the CDR3, the DNA is TGTGCCACCTCCACCAGGACAGCGACCTACAATGAGCAGTTCTTC. Drawing the rest from reference TRBV7-8 and TRBJ2-1, the complete variable domain is GAGVSQSPRYKVAKRGQDVALRCDPISGHVSLFWYQQALGQGPEFLTYFQNEAQLDKSGLPSDRFFAERPEGSVSTLKIQRTQQEDSAVYLCATSTRTATYNEQFFGPGTRLTVL.

V and J are TRBV5-1 and TRBJ2-1; TRBD2 might be the D (7 bases). The CDR3 consists of 17 residues. The V gene lost 4 bases and the J gene lost 4 bases, with 21 bases spanning the gap. Germline V gene lookup returns CDR1 SGHRS and CDR2 YFSETQ. The CDR3 here is CASSHGGRQATYNEQFF. CDR3 in DNA: TGCGCCAGCAGCCACGGGGGGAGACAGGCGACGTACAATGAGCAGTTCTTC.

The chain recombines TRBV18 with TRBJ1-6, with D perhaps TRBD1 (5 bases). The CDR3 spans 16 residues. Germline values: CDR1 KGHSH, CDR2 LQKENI. Trimming pared 4 bases from V and 9 bases from J, leaving 19 bases between. CDR3 in amino acids: CASSLISGLEGSPLHF. The CDR3 region has the DNA TGTGCCAGCTCACTTATCTCGGGACTAGAGGGTTCACCCCTCCACTTT.

V and J are TRBV6-5 and TRBJ1-6; D possibly corresponds to TRBD1 (5 bases). The V end lost 4 bases, the J end lost 10 bases, and 20 bases lay between the germline ends. The CDR3 contains 16 residues. Germline CDR1 is MNHEY and CDR2 is SVGAGI. For the CDR3, the DNA is TGTGCCAGCAGTTCCTTCCGCCTGGAGGGGAGCTCACCCCTCCACTTT. Translation gives CASSSFRLEGSSPLHF.

This chain links TRBV28 with TRBJ1-2; D uncertain. The V end lost 1 base, the J end lost 8 bases, and 17 bases lay between the germline ends. Per germline, CDR1 MDHEN and CDR2 SYDVKM. The length of the CDR3 is 15 residues. The CDR3 DNA is TGTGCCAGCAGTTTATTCCGGGGTGAAGGGCTCGGCTACACCTTC. Amino acid sequence: CASSLFRGEGLGYTF.

This sequence joins TRBV6-5 and TRBJ2-1; 8 bases are shared with TRBD2. V shed 8 bases, J shed 7 bases, and the junction held 7 bases outside the gene matches. The CDR3 runs 13 residues. Germline assignment: CDR1 MNHEY and CDR2 SVGAGI. Written as DNA, the CDR3 is TGTGCCAGCTTAGCGGGAATGGGGAATGAGCAGTTCTTC. Residues: CASLAGMGNEQFF.

The chain couples TRBV5-1 to TRBJ1-6, with a tentative D call TRBD1 (6 bases). Germline V gives CDR1 SGHRS, CDR2 YFSETQ. The V and J ends lost 4 bases and 5 bases respectively, with 13 bases between them. The length of the CDR3 is 15 residues. The CDR3 region is CASSPGDTHNSPLHF. The CDR3 DNA is TGCGCCAGCAGCCCCGGGGACACCCATAATTCACCCCTCCACTTT.

This clone was counted a single time. The chain employs TRBV30 and TRBJ2-5, with D hard to call. The CDR3 has 11 amino acids. V gave up 5 bases and J gave up 5 bases, with 9 bases separating them. Germline V gene lookup returns CDR1 GTSNPN and CDR2 SVGIG (reference sequence). The CDR3 sequence: CAWGPRETQYF. The DNA for the CDR3 is TGTGCCTGGGGTCCGAGGGAGACCCAGTACTTC.

The chain recombines TRBV5-1 with TRBJ2-2; 7 nucleotides agree with TRBD1. The CDR3 runs to 14 residues. Germline CDR1 SGHRS, CDR2 YFSETQ. V shed 5 bases, J shed 1 base, and the junction held 2 bases outside the gene matches. CDR3: CASSDRVNTGELFF. In DNA, the CDR3 is TGCGCCAGCAGTGACAGGGTGAACACCGGGGAGCTGTTTTTT.

The chain employs TRBV30 and TRBJ1-1, with D possibly TRBD1 on 5 matching bases. Germline V gives CDR1 GTSNPN, CDR2 SVGIG (reference sequence). The CDR3 runs to 14 residues. Trimming removed 3 bases at V and 0 bases at J, with 11 bases between. The CDR3 nucleotides are TGTGCCTGGAGCGCGACAGTAATGAACACTGAAGCTTTCTTT. Amino acids: CAWSATVMNTEAFF. Variable domain in full (rest from reference TRBV30 and TRBJ1-1): SQTIHQWPATLVQPVGSPLSLECTVEGTSNPNLYWYRQAAGRGLQLLFYSVGIGQISSEVPQNLSASRPQDRQFILSSKKLLLSDSGFYLCAWSATVMNTEAFFGQGTRLTVV.

J is TRBJ2-7 and V is TRBV12-3 or TRBV12-4; TRBD2 is a possible D gene (6 bases). The CDR3 runs 13 residues. Trimming stripped 6 bases from V and 2 bases from J, with 11 bases between. In nucleotides, the CDR3 is TGTGCCAGCAGGGGGGGTAGGGCCTACGAGCAGTACTTC. Its protein product is CASRGGRAYEQYF.

The chain employs TRBV5-1 and TRBJ2-2, with D tentatively TRBD1 (6 bases). The germline CDR1 and CDR2 sequences are SGHRS and YFSETQ. The CDR3 is 13 amino acids. Trimming removed 4 bases from V and 6 bases from J, with 10 bases in between. The chain's CDR3 is CASSTGWAGELFF. CDR3 DNA: TGCGCCAGCAGCACAGGGTGGGCCGGGGAGCTGTTTTTT.

This clone came up once. V gene TRBV9 combines with J gene TRBJ2-4, with D uncertain. V lost 0 bases to trimming and J lost 0 bases, with 7 bases between them. The CDR3 totals 15 residues. Germline V gene data show CDR1 as SGDLS and CDR2 as YYNGEE. The CDR3 coding sequence is TGTGCCAGCAGCGTAGGAGCCATAGCCAAAAACATTCAGTACTTC. Its protein is CASSVGAIAKNIQYF.

V is TRBV4-1 and J is TRBJ1-5; a possible D gene is TRBD1 (5 bases). Trimming took 3 bases from V and 0 from J, leaving 12 bases between them. CDR3 length: 16 amino acids. Germline values: CDR1 MGHRA, CDR2 YSYEKL. This CDR3 is CASSQLVGVSNQPQHF. The CDR3 region has the DNA TGCGCCAGCAGCCAGTTAGTAGGGGTTAGCAATCAGCCCCAGCATTTT.

The V call is TRBV19, the J call TRBJ1-1; the D gene is possibly TRBD1 (6 bases). This CDR3 has 14 amino acids. Trimming took off 5 bases at V and 3 bases at J, with 13 bases between the two ends. Per germline, CDR1 LNHDA and CDR2 SQIVND (reference sequence). CDR3 protein: CASSGDMGHTEAFF. CDR3 coding DNA: TGTGCCAGTAGTGGGGACATGGGTCACACTGAAGCTTTCTTT.

The chain recombines TRBV5-3 with TRBJ1-2, with 7 bases matching TRBD1. TRBV5-3 is noted as an ORF with a role that remains uncertain. V was pared by 2 bases and J by 3 bases, with 7 bases of the junction left unmatched. CDR3 length: 15 amino acids. CDR3 in amino acids: CARSLLTGPHYGYTF. CDR3 sequence (DNA): TGTGCCAGAAGCTTACTGACAGGGCCCCACTATGGCTACACCTTC.

V gene TRBV25-1 combines with J gene TRBJ2-7, with 11 bases aligning to TRBD2. The V gene's germline CDR1 is MGHDK and CDR2 SYGVNS. This CDR3 has 14 amino acids. Germline trimming cut 5 bases from V and 3 bases from J; bases unmatched to any gene: 3. The CDR3 region has the DNA TGTGCCAGCAGTCCTAGCGGGAGGCTCTACGAGCAGTACTTC. Its protein is CASSPSGRLYEQYF.

V usage is TRBV11-3 and J usage is TRBJ2-1; D uncertain. Trimming took 5 bases from V and 3 from J, leaving 8 bases between them. CDR1 and CDR2 (germline): SGHNT, YENEEA. The CDR3 is made up of 13 amino acids. The CDR3 spells CASSTPNYNEQFF. CDR3 sequence (DNA): TGTGCCAGCAGCACCCCTAACTACAATGAGCAGTTCTTC.

V gene TRBV5-6 combines with J gene TRBJ2-7, with 7 bases that match TRBD1. Germline CDR1 reads SGHDT; CDR2 reads YYEEEE. J was trimmed by 5 bases and V by 3 bases; bases with no gene match: 11. The length of the CDR3 is 15 residues. The DNA of the CDR3 is TGTGCCAGCAGCTGGGGAAGGGGCAGGGGGAACGAGCAGTACTTC. The encoded protein is CASSWGRGRGNEQYF.